This TCR beta chain is drawn from a study of cytomegalovirus exposure and HLA in healthy donors. Study-level points and caveats: A further, later analysis showed that HLA-associated TCR beta chains (compared with equally common others) were more clonally expanded.

A word on this clone: Its antigen is still unknown.

PCR primers comprised 60 Vbeta and 13 Jbeta primers. TCRdb's copy holds only in-frame clones and misses some; the assay was immunoSEQ multiplex PCR. The sample shows over 200,000 clones, approximately 90% of them seen only once. The CDR3 contains 15 residues. Germline-derived CDR1 and CDR2 are SGHRS and YFSETQ. The J segment lost 4 bases and the V segment lost 5 bases, leaving 5 bases of the junction unmatched. Sample: PBMCs. The TCR originated in a young woman in good health and CMV-seronegative. The chain couples TRBV5-1 to TRBJ2-5; 13 bases map to TRBD2. CDR3 bases: TGCGCCAGCAGTGGACTAGCGGGAGAAAGAGAGACCCAGTACTTC. Its translation is CASSGLAGERETQYF.